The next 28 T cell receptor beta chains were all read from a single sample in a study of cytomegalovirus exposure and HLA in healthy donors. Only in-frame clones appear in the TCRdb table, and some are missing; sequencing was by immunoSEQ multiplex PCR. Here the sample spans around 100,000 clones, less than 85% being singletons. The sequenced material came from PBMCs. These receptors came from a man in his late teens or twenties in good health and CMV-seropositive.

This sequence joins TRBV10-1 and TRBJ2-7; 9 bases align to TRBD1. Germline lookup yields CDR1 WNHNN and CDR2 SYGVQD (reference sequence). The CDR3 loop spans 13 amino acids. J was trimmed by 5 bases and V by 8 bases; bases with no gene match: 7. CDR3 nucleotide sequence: TGCGCCAGCTCCGGGACAGGGTATAACGAGCAGTACTTC. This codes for CASSGTGYNEQYF.

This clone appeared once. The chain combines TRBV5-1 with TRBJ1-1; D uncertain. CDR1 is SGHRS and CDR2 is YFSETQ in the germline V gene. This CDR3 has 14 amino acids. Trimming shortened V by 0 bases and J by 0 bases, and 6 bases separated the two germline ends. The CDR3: CASSLGPMNTEAFF. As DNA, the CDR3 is TGCGCCAGCAGCTTGGGGCCGATGAACACTGAAGCTTTCTTT.

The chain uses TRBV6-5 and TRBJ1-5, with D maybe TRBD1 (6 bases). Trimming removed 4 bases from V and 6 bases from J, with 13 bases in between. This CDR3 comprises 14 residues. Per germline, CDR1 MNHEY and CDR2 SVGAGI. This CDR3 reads CASSSGVVGQPQHF. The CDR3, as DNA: TGTGCCAGCAGTTCAGGGGTGGTGGGTCAGCCCCAGCATTTT.

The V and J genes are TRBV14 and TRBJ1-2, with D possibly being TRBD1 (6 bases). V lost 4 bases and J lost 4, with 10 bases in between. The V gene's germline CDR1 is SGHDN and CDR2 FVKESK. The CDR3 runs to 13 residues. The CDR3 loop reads CASSPTGTYGYTF. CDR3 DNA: TGTGCCAGCAGCCCCACAGGGACCTATGGCTACACCTTC.

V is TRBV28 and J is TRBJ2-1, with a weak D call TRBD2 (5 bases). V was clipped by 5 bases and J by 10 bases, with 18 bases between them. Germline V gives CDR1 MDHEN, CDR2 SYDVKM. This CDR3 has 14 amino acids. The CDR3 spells CASSAPEDFYEQFF. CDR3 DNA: TGTGCCAGCAGTGCCCCGGAGGATTTTTACGAGCAGTTCTTC.

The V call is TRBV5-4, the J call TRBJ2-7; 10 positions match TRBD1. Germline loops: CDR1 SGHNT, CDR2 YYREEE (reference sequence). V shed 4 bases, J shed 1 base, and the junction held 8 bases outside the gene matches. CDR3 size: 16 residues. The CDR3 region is CASSRGPGQGSYEQYF. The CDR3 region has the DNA TGTGCCAGCAGCCGAGGACCGGGACAGGGGTCCTACGAGCAGTACTTC.

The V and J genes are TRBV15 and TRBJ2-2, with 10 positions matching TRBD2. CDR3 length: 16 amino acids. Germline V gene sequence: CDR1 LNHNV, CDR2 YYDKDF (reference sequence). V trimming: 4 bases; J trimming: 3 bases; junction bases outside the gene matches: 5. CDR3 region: CATSTRTSGYTGELFF. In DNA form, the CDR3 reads TGTGCCACCAGCACCCGGACTAGCGGCTACACCGGGGAGCTGTTTTTT.

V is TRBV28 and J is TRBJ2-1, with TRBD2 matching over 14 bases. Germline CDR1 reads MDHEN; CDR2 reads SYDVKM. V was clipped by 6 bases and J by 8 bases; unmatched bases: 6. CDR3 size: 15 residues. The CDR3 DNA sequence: TGTGCCAGCAGGAGAGGGACTAGCGGGAGTGATGAGCAGTTCTTC. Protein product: CASRRGTSGSDEQFF.

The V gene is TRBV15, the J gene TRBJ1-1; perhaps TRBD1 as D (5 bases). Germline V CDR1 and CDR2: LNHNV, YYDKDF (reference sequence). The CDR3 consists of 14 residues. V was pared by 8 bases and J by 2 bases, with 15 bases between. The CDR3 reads CATVSGGGNTEAFF. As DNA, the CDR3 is TGTGCCACCGTCTCGGGGGGGGGTAACACTGAAGCTTTCTTT.

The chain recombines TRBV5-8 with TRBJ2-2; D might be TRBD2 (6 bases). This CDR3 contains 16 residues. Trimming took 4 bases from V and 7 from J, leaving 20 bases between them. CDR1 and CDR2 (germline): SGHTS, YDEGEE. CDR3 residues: CASSPYPTSFSGELFF. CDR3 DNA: TGTGCCAGCAGCCCGTACCCGACTAGTTTCAGCGGGGAGCTGTTTTTT.

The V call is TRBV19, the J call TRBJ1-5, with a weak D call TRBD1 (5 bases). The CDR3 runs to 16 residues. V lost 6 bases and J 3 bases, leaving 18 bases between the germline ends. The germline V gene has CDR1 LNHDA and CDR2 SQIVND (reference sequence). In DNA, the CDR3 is TGTGCCAGTAGCCATCCGAAAGGGGCCGTCAATCAGCCCCAGCATTTT. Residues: CASSHPKGAVNQPQHF. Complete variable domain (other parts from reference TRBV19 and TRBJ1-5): DGGITQSPKYLFRKEGQNVTLSCEQNLNHDAMYWYRQDPGQGLRLIYYSQIVNDFQKGDIAEGYSVSREKKESFPLTVTSAQKNPTAFYLCASSHPKGAVNQPQHFGDGTRLSIL.

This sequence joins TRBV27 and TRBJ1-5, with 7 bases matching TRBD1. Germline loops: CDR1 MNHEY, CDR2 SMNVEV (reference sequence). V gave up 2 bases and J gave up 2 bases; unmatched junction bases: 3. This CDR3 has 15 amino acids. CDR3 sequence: CASSLGQGGNQPQHF. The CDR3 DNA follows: TGTGCCAGCAGTTTAGGGCAGGGGGGCAATCAGCCCCAGCATTTT.

The DNA of the CDR3 is TGCGCCAGCAGCCAAGGATCAGGGGAAGAGACCCAGTACTTC. Protein product: CASSQGSGEETQYF. The rearrangement joins TRBV5-1 to TRBJ2-5; possibly TRBD1 for D (6 bases). The V gene lost 4 bases and the J gene lost 3 bases, with 13 bases spanning the gap. This CDR3 has 14 amino acids. The germline V gene has CDR1 SGHRS and CDR2 YFSETQ.

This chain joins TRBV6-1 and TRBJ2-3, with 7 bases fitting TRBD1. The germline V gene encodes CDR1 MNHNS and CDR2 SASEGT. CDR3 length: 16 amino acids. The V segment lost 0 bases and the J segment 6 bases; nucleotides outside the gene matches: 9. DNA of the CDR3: TGTGCCAGCAGTGAAGCGGCAGGGGGTAGTTGGGATACGCAGTATTTT. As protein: CASSEAAGGSWDTQYF.

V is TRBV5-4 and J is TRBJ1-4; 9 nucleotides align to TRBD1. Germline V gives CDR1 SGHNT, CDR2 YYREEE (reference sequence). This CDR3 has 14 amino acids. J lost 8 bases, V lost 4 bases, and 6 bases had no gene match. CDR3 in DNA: TGTGCCAGCAGCGCTAGGACAGGGGACGAAAAACTGTTTTTT. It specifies CASSARTGDEKLFF.

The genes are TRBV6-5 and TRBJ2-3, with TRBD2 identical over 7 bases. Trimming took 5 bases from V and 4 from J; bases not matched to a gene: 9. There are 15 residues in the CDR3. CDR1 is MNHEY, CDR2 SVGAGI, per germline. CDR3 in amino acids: CASSMRESPPDTQYF. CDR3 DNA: TGTGCCAGCAGTATGCGGGAGTCCCCCCCAGATACGCAGTATTTT.

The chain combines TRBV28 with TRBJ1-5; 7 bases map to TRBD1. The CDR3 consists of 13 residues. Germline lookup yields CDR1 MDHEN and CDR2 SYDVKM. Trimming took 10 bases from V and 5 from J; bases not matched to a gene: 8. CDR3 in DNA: TGTGCCACCTGGACAGGCGGTTATCAGCCCCAGCATTTT. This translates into CATWTGGYQPQHF. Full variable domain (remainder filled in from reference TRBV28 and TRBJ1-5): DVKVTQSSRYLVKRTGEKVFLECVQDMDHENMFWYRQDPGLGLRLIYFSYDVKMKEKGDIPEGYSVSREKKERFSLILESASTNQTSMYLCATWTGGYQPQHFGDGTRLSIL.

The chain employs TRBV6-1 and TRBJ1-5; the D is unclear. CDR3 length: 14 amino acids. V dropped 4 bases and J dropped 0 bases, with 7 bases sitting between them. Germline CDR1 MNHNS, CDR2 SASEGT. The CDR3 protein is CASSALYSNQPQHF. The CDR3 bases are TGTGCCAGCAGTGCCCTTTATAGCAATCAGCCCCAGCATTTT.

Here the CDR3 DNA reads TGTGCTAGTGGTACACTCAGGCCACAGGGGAACTATGGCTACACCTTC. It yields the protein CASGTLRPQGNYGYTF. This sequence joins TRBV12-5 and TRBJ1-2; 7 nucleotides match TRBD1. CDR3 length equals 16 residues. V dropped 5 bases and J dropped 2; count of bases not matched to a gene: 11. Germline-derived CDR1 and CDR2 are LGHNT and FRNRAP.

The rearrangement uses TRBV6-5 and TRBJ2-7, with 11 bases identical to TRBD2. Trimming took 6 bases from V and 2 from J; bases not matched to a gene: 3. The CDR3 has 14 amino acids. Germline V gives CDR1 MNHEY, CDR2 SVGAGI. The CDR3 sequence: CASSLSGRAYEQYF. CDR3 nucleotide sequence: TGTGCCAGCAGCCTTAGCGGGAGGGCCTACGAGCAGTACTTC.

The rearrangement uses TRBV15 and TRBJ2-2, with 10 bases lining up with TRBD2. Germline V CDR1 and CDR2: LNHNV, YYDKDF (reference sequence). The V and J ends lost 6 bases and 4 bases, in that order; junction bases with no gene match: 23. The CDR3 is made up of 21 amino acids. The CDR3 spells CATRGLGGLRAGGLVTGELFF. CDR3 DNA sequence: TGTGCCACCAGGGGCCTTGGGGGGCTAAGAGCGGGAGGGCTGGTCACCGGGGAGCTGTTTTTT.

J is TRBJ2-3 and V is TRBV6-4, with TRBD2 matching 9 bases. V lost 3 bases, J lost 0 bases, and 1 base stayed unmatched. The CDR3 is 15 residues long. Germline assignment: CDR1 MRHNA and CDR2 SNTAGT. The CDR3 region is CASSEGTSSTDTQYF. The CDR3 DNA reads TGTGCCAGCAGTGAAGGGACTAGCAGCACAGATACGCAGTATTTT.

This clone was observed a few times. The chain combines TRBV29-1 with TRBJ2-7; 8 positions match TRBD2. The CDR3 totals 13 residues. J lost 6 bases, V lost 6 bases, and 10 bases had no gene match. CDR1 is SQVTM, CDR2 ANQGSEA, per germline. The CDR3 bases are TGCAGCGTGGGCTTCCAGCGGGAGACCGAGCAGTACTTC. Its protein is CSVGFQRETEQYF.

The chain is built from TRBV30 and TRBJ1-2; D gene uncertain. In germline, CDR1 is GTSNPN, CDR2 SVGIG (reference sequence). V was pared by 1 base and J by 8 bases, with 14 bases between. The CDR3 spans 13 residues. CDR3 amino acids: CAWSDGYQRGYTF. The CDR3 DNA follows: TGTGCCTGGAGTGACGGGTACCAGCGGGGCTACACCTTC.

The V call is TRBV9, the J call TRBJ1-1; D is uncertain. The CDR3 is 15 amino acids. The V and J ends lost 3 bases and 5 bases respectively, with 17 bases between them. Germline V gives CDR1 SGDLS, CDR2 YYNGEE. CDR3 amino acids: CASSAYLDRETEAFF. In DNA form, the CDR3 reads TGTGCCAGCAGCGCATATCTTGACCGGGAAACTGAAGCTTTCTTT. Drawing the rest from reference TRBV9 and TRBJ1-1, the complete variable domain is DSGVTQTPKHLITATGQRVTLRCSPRSGDLSVYWYQQSLDQGLQFLIQYYNGEERAKGNILERFSAQQFPDLHSELNLSSLELGDSALYFCASSAYLDRETEAFFGQGTRLTVV.

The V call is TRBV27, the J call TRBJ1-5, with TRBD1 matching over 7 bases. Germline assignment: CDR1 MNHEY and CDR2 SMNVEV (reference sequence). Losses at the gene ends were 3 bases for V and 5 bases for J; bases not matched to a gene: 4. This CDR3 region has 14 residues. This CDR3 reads CASSFRTGDQPQHF. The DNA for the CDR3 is TGTGCCAGCAGTTTCAGGACAGGCGATCAGCCCCAGCATTTT.

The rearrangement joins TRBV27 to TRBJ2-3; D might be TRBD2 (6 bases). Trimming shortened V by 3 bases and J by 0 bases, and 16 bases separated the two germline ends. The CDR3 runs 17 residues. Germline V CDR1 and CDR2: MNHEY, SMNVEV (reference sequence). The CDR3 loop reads CASSFRPLASSTDTQYF. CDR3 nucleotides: TGTGCCAGCAGTTTCCGGCCCCTAGCGTCCAGCACAGATACGCAGTATTTT.

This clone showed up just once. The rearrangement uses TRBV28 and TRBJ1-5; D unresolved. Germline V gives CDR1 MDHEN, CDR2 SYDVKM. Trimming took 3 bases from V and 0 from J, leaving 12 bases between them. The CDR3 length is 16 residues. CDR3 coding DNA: TGTGCCAGCAGTTTGCGCGCATTGTATAGCAATCAGCCCCAGCATTTT. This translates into CASSLRALYSNQPQHF.